The sequence of this TCR beta chain was determined in a study of shared clonotypes between healthy human individuals. Only in-frame clones appear in the TCRdb table, and some are missing; sequencing was by immunoSEQ multiplex PCR. The sample shows over a million clones, approximately 97% of them seen only once. This clone has a single count. Germline CDR1 MNHEY, CDR2 SVGAGI. V gave up 6 bases and J gave up 4 bases; unmatched junction bases: 4. CDR3 size: 15 residues. The rearrangement uses TRBV6-5 and TRBJ2-7; 15 positions match TRBD2. Sequencing input: naive CD4+ T cells sorted from blood. Subset defined: CD45RA+ positively selected. The receptor's source is a man aged 25-45 years in good health. The CDR3 sequence is CASRGLAGGKYEQYF. CDR3 coding DNA: TGTGCCAGCAGGGGACTAGCGGGAGGAAAATACGAGCAGTACTTC.